This T cell receptor (beta chain) came from a study of shared clonotypes between healthy human individuals (dated by TCRdb to about 2020). With regard to the full study: The cohort comprised two women and a few men aged 18 to 49 years. Per donor, three plates each were used for CD4 naive and CD4 memory, two for CD8 naive, and one for CD8 memory. To estimate repertoire size and how much clonotype sharing occurs between individuals, the study deeply sequenced the blood TCR repertoires of a handful of healthy adults. To increase sequencing depth and limit assay-specific biases, TCR repertoire library preparation and sequencing were carried out by different laboratories using diverse techniques. Between about 0.8 and 9 billion PBMCs per donor were obtained by leukapheresis.

For CDR1 and CDR2, the germline V gene (reference sequence) lists MNHNY and SVGAGI. The CDR3 runs 13 amino acids, cysteine and phenylalanine included. Only the CDR3 DNA stays, 39 bases, in frame from base 1. Using the deep immunoSEQ assay, TCR CDR3 regions were amplified from genomic DNA by multiplex PCR. For each cell subset, the extracted genomic DNA was distributed evenly across all wells of several immunoSEQ 96-well plates, and each plate served as one replicate. For sorted subsets, approximately 0.2 ug of genomic DNA, equivalent to 25,000 to 30,000 T cell genomes, went into each replicate PCR. The purified libraries were quantified using a Qubit 3.0 fluorometer, sized with a Bioanalyzer 2100, and then quantified again using the KAPA Library Quantification kit. Each immunoSEQ 96-well plate was sequenced on its own single-read 150-cycle Illumina NextSeq 550 flow cell. In the original analysis: Because the immunoSEQ output included only junctional sequences and no quality scores, the filtering could not be the same as the filtering used for full-length reads. Sequences were annotated with PyIR, a Python wrapper for IgBLAST v1.9, using IMGT germline references to assign V/J genes and CDR3. Reads with weak V/J assignments (E-value above 1e-6), missing CDR3, stop codons, out-of-frame junctions, or ambiguous translated residues were removed. V3J clonotypes were defined as sequences sharing the same inferred V gene, J gene, and CDR3 amino acid sequence. To compute the percentage overlap between repertoires, the number of shared unique clonotypes was divided by the size of the smaller repertoire. Three approaches were used to assess repertoire richness: RTK rarefaction, the Chao1 estimator, and Recon v2.1 estimates of unobserved clonotypes. For all TCRbeta clonotypes obtained by the gDNA method from a few donors, generation probabilities were computed with OLGA. In its TCRdb copy, this immuneACCESS table keeps in-frame sequences only and misses some clones. Where compared with another copy, unresolved V genes explain less than half of these, and the others have no known cause. The DNA gave D and trimming, while V, J and clone size come from that table. The sample yields a few hundred thousand clones; 97% were counted once. About 0.06% of the sample lies in the top ten.

Turning to this clone: Its antigen remains unidentified. Qualities for individual bases were not recorded, and no much larger clone is one base off.

The full study reports these points: Sampling was restricted to blood, and TCR repertoires in tissues likely differ from the TCR repertoires found in blood. Because the study included only a small number of donors, the genetic and exposure-history diversity represented was limited. Pairwise subsampling led to the expectation that sequencing depth would affect the degree of clonotype sharing among donors. Compared with non-shared clonotypes, the clonotypes found in all four sorted-subset donors had higher generation probabilities. Naive subsets generally had larger estimated clonotype richness than memory subsets did. Incomplete sequencing was indicated by rarefaction of sorted-subset datasets, despite the large sequencing depth. When a few donors were compared, the shared fraction of clonotypes was roughly 5% for naive CD4, approximately 3.3% for naive CD8, 2.3% for memory CD4, and roughly 0.43% for memory CD8.

Healthy HIV-negative adults with no recently reported acute infections or vaccinations were included as donors. All donors were Caucasian adults living in Nashville, Tennessee, USA. CD4+ T cells were enriched by magnetic negative selection; naive cells were then positively selected on CD45RA, and the negative fraction formed the memory subset. Blood was collected by leukapheresis, and PBMCs were isolated by Ficoll-Histopaque density gradient centrifugation and then cryopreserved in liquid nitrogen vapor phase. Analytical flow cytometry was used to check the purity and quantity of every magnetically sorted T cell population. Each sorted fraction had its genomic DNA isolated and then quantified by UV absorbance on a Nanodrop 2000c.

Sequencing input: naive CD4+ T cells sorted from blood. Sample cell subset or site, as interpreted from the label and publication: CD45RA+ positively selected. This receptor was obtained from a woman under 40 in good health. The V and J segments used are TRBV6-6 and TRBJ2-5; TRBD1 lines up with 7 middle nucleotides. The J call may be faulty, since TRBJ2-7 better matches the DNA end. The CDR3 corresponds to CASRSGTVDEQYF. The nucleotide sequence reads TGTGCCAGCAGGTCCGGGACAGTCGACGAGCAGTACTTC.